Below are 27 T cell receptor beta chains sequenced from a single sample in a study of shared clonotypes between healthy human individuals. TCRdb keeps only in-frame clones here, not all; method: immunoSEQ multiplex PCR. The profile shows 800,000 to 1,200,000 clones, about four fifths of them singletons. Sequencing was performed on memory CD4+ T cells from PBMCs. The subset was: CD45RA-negative fraction. The receptor set was obtained from a man between 18 and 29 years old in good health. Some clones in this sample may be carry-over from other donors' samples.

The rearrangement uses TRBV7-2 and TRBJ1-3; D unresolved. This CDR3 comprises 13 residues. The germline V gene has CDR1 SGHTA and CDR2 FQGNSA. The ends were cut back, 5 bases at V and 8 bases at J, with 13 bases in the middle. The CDR3 spells CASSPPPLDTIYF. In DNA, the CDR3 is TGTGCCAGCAGCCCTCCCCCTCTGGACACCATATATTTT.

CDR3 residues: CASARNGGAFF. The DNA for the CDR3 is TGTGCCAGCGCCCGGAACGGTGGAGCTTTCTTT. The chain carries TRBV28 and TRBJ1-1; D not resolved. In germline, CDR1 is MDHEN, CDR2 SYDVKM. The CDR3 totals 11 residues. The V and J ends lost 8 bases and 10 bases respectively, with 14 bases between them.

This clone was seen only a few times. V is TRBV29-1 and J is TRBJ1-5; 8 nucleotides agree with TRBD1. V shed 5 bases, J shed 5 bases, and the junction held 5 bases outside the gene matches. This CDR3 contains 13 residues. The germline CDR1 and CDR2 sequences are SQVTM and ANQGSEA. The CDR3 loop reads CSVRTGQDQPQHF. In DNA, the CDR3 is TGCAGCGTTAGGACAGGGCAGGATCAGCCCCAGCATTTT.

The CDR3: CSSLGANTGELFF. In DNA form, the CDR3 reads TGCAGCTCCCTGGGCGCGAACACCGGGGAGCTGTTTTTT. The chain links TRBV29-1 to TRBJ2-2; D uncertain. This CDR3 is built from 13 residues. V lost 8 bases, J lost 0 bases, and 10 bases lay in between. CDR1 and CDR2 from the germline V gene are SQVTM and ANQGSEA.

The V gene is TRBV5-4, the J gene TRBJ2-7, with D uncertain. The CDR3 is 15 residues long. V was pared by 3 bases and J by 1 base, with 14 bases between. Germline values: CDR1 SGHNT, CDR2 YYREEE (reference sequence). The CDR3 coding sequence is TGTGCCAGCAGCTGGAGAGCAGGTTTTTCCTACGAGCAGTACTTC. This sequence encodes CASSWRAGFSYEQYF.

The rearrangement links TRBV7-9 to TRBJ1-1; no clear D. V was cut by 3 bases and J by 6 bases, with 14 bases left in between. The CDR3 is 14 residues long. Germline CDR1 is SEHNR and CDR2 is FQNEAQ (reference sequence). CDR3 sequence (DNA): TGTGCCAGCAGCTTTGGCACCCCGAGGGCTGAAGCTTTCTTT. Amino acids: CASSFGTPRAEAFF. Drawing the rest from reference TRBV7-9 and TRBJ1-1, the complete variable domain is DTGVSQNPRHKITKRGQNVTFRCDPISEHNRLYWYRQTLGQGPEFLTYFQNEAQLEKSRLLSDRFSAERPKGSFSTLEIQRTEQGDSAMYLCASSFGTPRAEAFFGQGTRLTVV.

J is TRBJ1-2 and V is TRBV13; 7 bases align to TRBD1. V shed 6 bases and J 8 bases; nucleotides not matched to a gene: 9. The CDR3 has 13 residues. CDR1 and CDR2 (germline): PRHDT, FYEKMQ (reference sequence). CDR3 in DNA: TGTGCCAGCAGATTGACAGGGTTGAAAGGCTACACCTTC. Its protein product is CASRLTGLKGYTF.

The J gene is TRBJ2-2, the V gene TRBV30, with D unresolved. Trimming removed 0 bases at V and 0 bases at J, with 8 bases between. CDR3 size: 15 residues. Germline CDR1 is GTSNPN and CDR2 is SVGIG (reference sequence). In nucleotides, the CDR3 is TGTGCCTGGAGTGTACTACCGGCGAACACCGGGGAGCTGTTTTTT. This sequence encodes CAWSVLPANTGELFF.

The chain has TRBV21-1 and TRBJ2-5; TRBD2, as called in the table, went unchecked against the DNA. TRBV21-1 counts as a pseudogene. CDR3 length equals 21 residues. The CDR3 bases are TGTGCCAGCAGCAAGATTTGGCAAGCCGGGACTAGCGGGAGCCCTAGGGAGACCCAGTACTTC. Translating it yields CASSKIWQAGTSGSPRETQYF.

CDR3 nucleotides: TGTGCCAGCAGGCAGGGGGGAGAGACCCAGTACTTC. Protein: CASRQGGETQYF. The rearrangement uses TRBV11-2 and TRBJ2-5, with D possibly being TRBD1 (7 bases). V was clipped by 6 bases and J by 4 bases, with 9 bases between them. The CDR3 is made up of 12 amino acids. From germline, CDR1 is SGHAT and CDR2 FQNNGV. Full variable domain (missing parts from reference TRBV11-2 and TRBJ2-5): EAGVAQSPRYKIIEKRQSVAFWCNPISGHATLYWYQQILGQGPKLLIQFQNNGVVDDSQLPKDRFSAERLKGVDSTLKIQPAKLEDSAVYLCASRQGGETQYFGPGTRLLVL.

The V and J genes are TRBV25-1 and TRBJ2-1, with TRBD1 identical over 7 bases. The length of the CDR3 is 13 residues. The V and J ends lost 4 bases and 8 bases, in that order; junction bases with no gene match: 5. CDR1 is MGHDK, CDR2 SYGVNS, per germline. The CDR3 region is CASSGTGPHEQFF. The CDR3 DNA sequence: TGTGCCAGCAGTGGGACAGGCCCGCATGAGCAGTTCTTC.

The CDR3 DNA follows: TGTGCCAGCAGCCCCCGTAACGACGCCGCGGATGAGCAGTTCTTC. Residues: CASSPRNDAADEQFF. This sequence joins TRBV11-2 and TRBJ2-1; D ambiguous. The CDR3 runs 15 residues. CDR1 and CDR2 (germline): SGHAT, FQNNGV. Between the trimmed V and J ends, which lost 5 bases and 8 bases, there was a span of 19 bases.

The chain couples TRBV9 to TRBJ2-1, with 10 positions matching TRBD1. V was clipped by 2 bases and J by 3 bases; unmatched bases: 2. CDR1 and CDR2 from the germline V gene are SGDLS and YYNGEE. The CDR3 runs 15 residues. In DNA form, the CDR3 reads TGTGCCAGCAGCGTGGGACAGGGGCACTACAATGAGCAGTTCTTC. This encodes CASSVGQGHYNEQFF. Based on the CDR3 plus reference TRBV9 and TRBJ2-1, the full variable domain is DSGVTQTPKHLITATGQRVTLRCSPRSGDLSVYWYQQSLDQGLQFLIQYYNGEERAKGNILERFSAQQFPDLHSELNLSSLELGDSALYFCASSVGQGHYNEQFFGPGTRLTVL.

This chain joins TRBV7-9 and TRBJ2-2; TRBD2 matches 8 bases. The CDR3 spans 16 residues. Losses at the gene ends were 3 bases for V and 4 bases for J; bases not matched to a gene: 7. Germline V gene lookup returns CDR1 SEHNR and CDR2 FQNEAQ (reference sequence). CDR3: CASSFSGRAVTGELFF. The DNA of the CDR3 is TGTGCCAGCAGCTTCTCCGGGAGGGCCGTCACCGGGGAGCTGTTTTTT.

This chain joins TRBV7-2 and TRBJ2-5; D is undetermined. CDR1 is SGHTA and CDR2 is FQGNSA in the germline V gene. The CDR3 totals 15 residues. Trimming stripped 5 bases from V and 5 bases from J, with 18 bases between. CDR3 nucleotides: TGTGCCAGCAGCCAGAAGCGATCCGGATTGGAGACCCAGTACTTC. Amino acid sequence: CASSQKRSGLETQYF. Together with reference TRBV7-2 and TRBJ2-5, the CDR3 gives the full variable domain: GAGVSQSPSNKVTEKGKDVELRCDPISGHTALYWYRQSLGQGLEFLIYFQGNSAPDKSGLPSDRFSAERTGGSVSTLTIQRTQQEDSAVYLCASSQKRSGLETQYFGPGTRLLVL.

The rearrangement links TRBV10-3 to TRBJ1-1, with D perhaps matching TRBD1 (6 bases). V lost 2 bases and J lost 8, with 9 bases in between. This CDR3 spans 12 amino acids. The germline V gene encodes CDR1 ENHRY and CDR2 SYGVKD. Written as DNA, the CDR3 is TGTGCCATCAGTGAGGGACAGCAAGAAGCTTTCTTT. This encodes CAISEGQQEAFF.

This clone has only a few counts. The V and J genes are TRBV5-4 and TRBJ1-2; 7 bases line up with TRBD1. The trim removed 5 bases at V and 2 bases at J, leaving 3 bases unmatched. The CDR3 sequence is 13 residues long. Looked up from germline, CDR1 is SGHNT and CDR2 is YYREEE (reference sequence). In DNA, the CDR3 is TGTGCCAGCAGAATGACAGGGAACTATGGCTACACCTTC. It translates to CASRMTGNYGYTF.

This sequence joins TRBV5-8 and TRBJ1-5; possibly TRBD1 for D (5 bases). This CDR3 spans 16 amino acids. Trimming stripped 2 bases from V and 7 bases from J, with 19 bases between. Germline V gene data show CDR1 as SGHTS and CDR2 as YDEGEE. The CDR3 nucleotides are TGTGCCAGCAGCTTAAGTTACCAAAGGCCAGGGCAGCCCCAGCATTTT. As protein: CASSLSYQRPGQPQHF.

A word on this clone: A junction boundary mismatches the germline segment, possibly from a read error. The chain carries TRBV10-3 and TRBJ1-2; no firm D call. The germline gives CDR1 ENHRY, CDR2 SYGVKD. The CDR3 is 13 amino acids. CDR3 sequence reads: CASSYAGDYGYTF. The DNA for the CDR3 is TGTGCCAGCAGTTACGCCGGGGACTATGGCTACACCTTC.

The V call is TRBV10-3, the J call TRBJ2-7; maybe TRBD1 (5 bases). The CDR3 is 12 amino acids. Trimming shortened V by 6 bases and J by 3 bases, and 9 bases separated the two germline ends. CDR1 ENHRY and CDR2 SYGVKD come from the germline V gene. CDR3 nucleotides: TGTGCCATCAGCAGGGATGGCTACGAGCAGTACTTC. Protein: CAISRDGYEQYF.

This CDR3 is CASSYSALNTGELFF. The CDR3 bases are TGTGCCAGCAGTTACTCAGCCCTAAACACCGGGGAGCTGTTTTTT. J is TRBJ2-2 and V is TRBV6-6; no firm D call. This CDR3 comprises 15 residues. Per the germline V gene, CDR1 is MNHNY and CDR2 is SVGAGI (reference sequence). Trimming left V 0 bases short and J 2 bases short, with 7 bases between.

Comment on this clone: This sample includes further DNA sequences coding for the same CDR3. The rearrangement links TRBV5-1 to TRBJ2-5; D gene uncertain. Trimming left V 5 bases short and J 2 bases short, with 7 bases between. CDR1 is SGHRS and CDR2 is YFSETQ in the germline V gene. The CDR3 extends over 12 amino acids. CDR3 nucleotides: TGCGCCAGCAGAACGGATCAAGAGACCCAGTACTTC. Its translation: CASRTDQETQYF.

This clone was picked up one time. This sequence joins TRBV7-2 and TRBJ1-4; perhaps TRBD1 as D (6 bases). The CDR3 is 13 residues long. Germline loops: CDR1 SGHTA, CDR2 FQGNSA. V was trimmed by 2 bases and J by 13 bases, leaving 14 bases between them. The CDR3 nucleotides read TGTGCCAGCAGCTTATCTTTTCGGACAGCACTGTTTTTT. Residues: CASSLSFRTALFF. The variable domain in full, completed from reference TRBV7-2 and TRBJ1-4, reads GAGVSQSPSNKVTEKGKDVELRCDPISGHTALYWYRQSLGQGLEFLIYFQGNSAPDKSGLPSDRFSAERTGGSVSTLTIQRTQQEDSAVYLCASSLSFRTALFFGSGTQLSVL.

CDR3 region: CASRPGQGSYEQYF. The CDR3 bases are TGTGCCAGCAGGCCGGGACAGGGTTCTTACGAGCAGTACTTC. The chain combines TRBV7-6 with TRBJ2-7; 9 nucleotides align to TRBD1. This CDR3 comprises 14 residues. Trimming removed 6 bases from V and 4 bases from J; junction bases left unmatched: 7. Per the germline V gene, CDR1 is SGHVS and CDR2 is FNYEAQ. Looking up the rest from reference TRBV7-6 and TRBJ2-7 gives the full variable domain: GAGVSQSPRYKVTKRGQDVALRCDPISGHVSLYWYRQALGQGPEFLTYFNYEAQQDKSGLPNDRFSAERPEGSISTLTIQRTEQRDSAMYRCASRPGQGSYEQYFGPGTRLTVT.

This clone appeared once. The V and J genes are TRBV27 and TRBJ2-7; 11 bases match TRBD1. With 6 bases clipped from V and 6 bases from J, the junction kept 10 bases outside the gene matches. Germline V lookup: CDR1 MNHEY, CDR2 SMNVEV (reference sequence). The CDR3 extends over 15 amino acids. CDR3 residues: CASRWGRDRGSEQYF. Here the CDR3 DNA reads TGTGCCAGCAGGTGGGGACGGGACAGGGGGAGCGAGCAGTACTTC.

The rearrangement uses TRBV18 and TRBJ2-7; 8 positions agree with TRBD1. V dropped 2 bases and J dropped 2; count of bases not matched to a gene: 2. Germline values: CDR1 KGHSH, CDR2 LQKENI. This CDR3 has 14 amino acids. The CDR3 spells CASSPETGAYEQYF. CDR3 bases: TGTGCCAGCTCACCAGAGACAGGGGCCTACGAGCAGTACTTC.

The V gene is TRBV10-2, the J gene TRBJ2-7; the D call may be TRBD1 or TRBD2 (6 bases each). This CDR3 has 13 amino acids. The germline CDR1 and CDR2 sequences are WSHSY and SAAADI. V was shortened by 4 bases and J by 5 bases, with 12 bases between the two germline ends. CDR3 in DNA: TGCGCCAGCAGTGGGGGGGCCGCCAACGAGCAGTACTTC. This translates into CASSGGAANEQYF.